A single sample is the source of the 23 T cell receptor beta chains below, sequenced in a study of metastatic and nonmetastatic thyroid tumors. TCRdb re-clonotyped the PCR reads via MiXCR. The sample has 15,000 to 20,000 clones; less than 40% are singletons. Every patient underwent thyroid surgery untreated. Source material: tumor tissue. Receptors were obtained from a female donor with papillary thyroid cancer or a benign thyroid nodule (not recorded which). Some clones in this sample may be carry-over from other donors' samples.

The V and J genes are TRBV11-2 and TRBJ2-7, with 8 bases aligning to TRBD1. CDR3 length: 15 residues. V was pared by 3 bases and J by 3 bases, with 7 bases of the junction left unmatched. Germline loops: CDR1 SGHAT, CDR2 FQNNGV. The CDR3 region is CASSFLPGQVYEQYF. For the CDR3, the DNA is TGTGCCAGCAGCTTCCTACCGGGACAGGTCTACGAGCAGTACTTC.

Comments on this clone: One base away lies a much larger clone, so this may be a sequencing read error. This chain joins TRBV11-2 and TRBJ2-1, with 10 positions matching TRBD2. CDR3 size: 16 residues. The V gene's germline CDR1 is SGHAT and CDR2 FQNNGV. V shed 0 bases, J shed 7 bases, and the junction held 6 bases outside the gene matches. The CDR3 protein is CASSLEPSGRENEQFF. CDR3 bases: TGTGCCAGCAGCTTAGAGCCTAGCGGGAGAGAAAATGAGCAGTTCTTC.

This clone counts as medium-sized. This chain joins TRBV11-3 and TRBJ2-1; TRBD1 is a possible D gene (6 bases). The germline gives CDR1 SGHNT, CDR2 YENEEA. The CDR3 is made up of 16 amino acids. Trimming left V 1 base short and J 6 bases short, with 16 bases between. The CDR3 is CASSLVVTGSGNEQFF. CDR3 DNA sequence: TGTGCCAGCAGCTTAGTAGTTACAGGGTCCGGCAATGAGCAGTTCTTC.

In this sample, this clone turned up a few times. The rearrangement links TRBV6-1 to TRBJ2-1, with 7 bases matching TRBD1. This CDR3 is built from 15 residues. Germline CDR1 and CDR2: MNHNS and SASEGT. Germline trimming cut 4 bases from V and 7 bases from J; bases unmatched to any gene: 10. The CDR3 loop is CASSVTGEFRNEQFF. The CDR3 DNA sequence: TGTGCCAGCAGTGTCACAGGGGAGTTTAGGAATGAGCAGTTCTTC.

The sample holds a few counts of this clone. The V and J genes are TRBV10-3 and TRBJ2-3; D is unclear. The CDR3 has 16 amino acids. Germline V lookup: CDR1 ENHRY, CDR2 SYGVKD. The V end was cut by 0 bases, the J end by 0 bases, with 10 bases between. The CDR3 DNA follows: TGTGCCATCAGTGAGTCCTGGACGATCAGCACAGATACGCAGTATTTT. The encoded protein is CAISESWTISTDTQYF.

This chain links TRBV18 with TRBJ2-2, with a weak D call TRBD2 (6 bases). The V end was cut by 6 bases, the J end by 6 bases, with 23 bases between. This CDR3 has 17 residues. Germline assignment: CDR1 KGHSH and CDR2 LQKENI. CDR3 sequence (DNA): TGTGCCAGCTCCCCTTTTGGGACGGGAGACCTGGCCGGGGAGCTGTTTTTT. Translated, it gives CASSPFGTGDLAGELFF.

This clone is labeled as medium-sized. The chain uses TRBV30 and TRBJ2-3; TRBD2 matches 11 bases. Germline assignment: CDR1 GTSNPN and CDR2 SVGIG (reference sequence). There are 15 residues in the CDR3. J gave up 5 bases and V 2 bases, and 6 bases lay outside the gene matches. CDR3 DNA sequence: TGTGCCTGGAGTTTTAGCGGGAGGGCCGAAGATACGCAGTATTTT. It yields the protein CAWSFSGRAEDTQYF.

This clone is deemed medium-sized. This chain uses TRBV18 with TRBJ2-5, with D maybe TRBD2 (7 bases). The CDR3 length is 15 residues. V was cut by 3 bases and J by 3 bases, with 14 bases left in between. Per germline, CDR1 KGHSH and CDR2 LQKENI. For the CDR3, the DNA is TGTGCCAGCTCACCTATCAAAGGGGGGGAAGAGACCCAGTACTTC. This sequence encodes CASSPIKGGEETQYF.

This clone was counted between two and nine times. This chain joins TRBV27 and TRBJ2-7; 14 bases align to TRBD2. This CDR3 has 17 residues. CDR1 is MNHEY and CDR2 is SMNVEV in the germline V gene (reference sequence). Unmatched junction bases numbered 11, after V lost 6 bases and J lost 4 bases. The CDR3 DNA reads as TGTGCCAGCAGAATGGCGGGACTAGCGGGAGTCAGGTACGAGCAGTACTTC. Its protein is CASRMAGLAGVRYEQYF.

This clone has a count of ten or more. The V gene is TRBV6-1, the J gene TRBJ1-2; 7 positions match TRBD1. The germline CDR1 and CDR2 sequences are MNHNS and SASEGT. V was clipped by 5 bases and J by 1 base; unmatched bases: 4. CDR3 length: 14 amino acids. CDR3 nucleotides: TGTGCCAGCAGTTGGGACAGCAATAACTATGGCTACACCTTC. Encoded protein: CASSWDSNNYGYTF.

The chain recombines TRBV20-1 with TRBJ2-2; TRBD2 aligns across 9 bases. The germline CDR1 and CDR2 sequences are DFQATT and SNEGSKA (reference sequence). J was trimmed by 7 bases and V by 6 bases; bases with no gene match: 18. The CDR3 contains 17 residues. CDR3 in DNA: TGCAGTGCCACCTCGGGTGCGGGGGGGCCTCGGGACGGGGAGCTGTTTTTT. This sequence encodes CSATSGAGGPRDGELFF.

This clone has at least ten counts. This sequence joins TRBV5-4 and TRBJ2-5; D may correspond to TRBD1 or TRBD2 (5 bases each). The CDR3 extends over 14 amino acids. Germline CDR1 is SGHNT and CDR2 is YYREEE (reference sequence). The ends were cut back, 0 bases at V and 1 base at J, with 7 bases in the middle. Here the CDR3 DNA reads TGTGCCAGCAGCTTGGGGGGGACCCAAGAGACCCAGTACTTC. Encoded protein: CASSLGGTQETQYF.

The table lists this clone with a few counts. The chain has TRBV6-1 and TRBJ2-2, with a possible D match to TRBD1 (6 bases). V gave up 6 bases and J gave up 7 bases, with 21 bases separating them. The CDR3 extends over 16 amino acids. Germline CDR1 reads MNHNS; CDR2 reads SASEGT. Here the CDR3 reads CASRIGTWIVGGELFF. DNA of the CDR3: TGTGCCAGCAGGATCGGGACATGGATTGTTGGCGGGGAGCTGTTTTTT.

By share, this clone counts as medium-sized (0.01 to 0.1%). This chain joins TRBV18 and TRBJ2-1, with D tentatively TRBD1 (5 bases). The V gene lost 4 bases and the J gene lost 8 bases, with 6 bases spanning the gap. Germline values: CDR1 KGHSH, CDR2 LQKENI. The CDR3 loop spans 11 amino acids. The CDR3 region has the DNA TGTGCCAGCTCACACAGGTATGAGCAGTTCTTC. Translating gives CASSHRYEQFF.

Remarks on this clone: Sequence at one end of the junction differs from germline and may be a read error. The gene calls are TRBV25-1 and TRBJ2-7; tentative D call: TRBD1 (5 bases). The germline V gene encodes CDR1 MGHDK and CDR2 SYGVNS. There are 14 residues in the CDR3. The chain's CDR3 is CASNEGSGIHEQYF. CDR3 in DNA: TGTGCCAGCAATGAAGGATCAGGGATCCACGAGCAGTACTTC.

In the case of this clone: Other DNA sequences of this sample code for an identical CDR3. The gene calls are TRBV6-1 and TRBJ1-5; D unclear. CDR1 is MNHNS and CDR2 is SASEGT in the germline V gene. Trimming removed 1 base at V and 13 bases at J, with 17 bases between. This CDR3 is built from 14 residues. CDR3 loop: CASSEGGISLPQHF. The DNA of the CDR3 is TGTGCCAGCAGTGAAGGTGGGATTTCACTGCCGCAGCATTTT.

The chain is built from TRBV6-1 and TRBJ1-1, with a possible D match to TRBD1 (5 bases). V was pared by 2 bases and J by 7 bases, with 14 bases between. The CDR3 has 14 residues. Germline CDR1 MNHNS, CDR2 SASEGT. The CDR3 coding sequence is TGTGCCAGCAGTGAACAACCTCAGCAGGGTGAAGCTTTCTTT. Translation: CASSEQPQQGEAFF.

This clone was picked up a small number of times. This chain connects TRBV28 to TRBJ2-7, with a weak D call TRBD2 (6 bases). The CDR3 consists of 15 residues. The germline V and J ends were trimmed by 6 bases and 0 bases, with 15 bases remaining between them. In germline, CDR1 is MDHEN, CDR2 SYDVKM. The CDR3 is CASRSGSRVSYEQYF. The DNA of the CDR3 is TGTGCCAGCAGATCCGGGAGTAGGGTCTCCTACGAGCAGTACTTC.

CDR3 protein: CASDIPGTNTEAFF. The CDR3 coding sequence is TGCGCCAGCGATATACCAGGGACTAACACTGAAGCTTTCTTT. J is TRBJ1-1 and V is TRBV5-1, with D maybe TRBD1 (5 bases). Trimming shortened V by 7 bases and J by 2 bases, and 15 bases separated the two germline ends. This CDR3 is 14 amino acids long. The germline gives CDR1 SGHRS, CDR2 YFSETQ.

This clone ranks as large. The V call is TRBV5-1, the J call TRBJ2-7; maybe TRBD1 (5 bases). Trimming removed 4 bases at V and 3 bases at J, with 17 bases between. This CDR3 is built from 15 residues. Germline CDR1 SGHRS, CDR2 YFSETQ. The CDR3: CASSPVQGRDYEQYF. DNA for the CDR3: TGCGCCAGCAGCCCGGTTCAGGGAAGAGACTACGAGCAGTACTTC. Drawing the rest from reference TRBV5-1 and TRBJ2-7, the complete variable domain is KAGVTQTPRYLIKTRGQQVTLSCSPISGHRSVSWYQQTPGQGLQFLFEYFSETQRNKGNFPGRFSGRQFSNSRSEMNVSTLELGDSALYLCASSPVQGRDYEQYFGPGTRLTVT.

This clone was seen many times. The chain recombines TRBV7-2 with TRBJ2-3, with TRBD2 as a possible D gene (6 bases). V was cut by 5 bases and J by 4 bases, with 13 bases left in between. The CDR3 has 14 residues. In germline, CDR1 is SGHTA, CDR2 FQGNSA. Written as DNA, the CDR3 is TGTGCCAGCAGCGCGGGAAGCGGTGCAGATACGCAGTATTTT. Translated: CASSAGSGADTQYF.

The V call is TRBV7-8, the J call TRBJ1-3; TRBD1 might be the D (5 bases). The CDR3 contains 15 residues. CDR1 and CDR2 from the germline V gene are SGHVS and FQNEAQ. V was cut by 1 base and J by 0 bases, with 7 bases left in between. The CDR3: CASSLGQFSGNTIYF. DNA of the CDR3: TGTGCCAGCAGCTTAGGACAGTTCTCTGGAAACACCATATATTTT.

The V gene is TRBV7-9, the J gene TRBJ2-3, with D unresolved. The CDR3 extends over 14 amino acids. The germline gives CDR1 SEHNR, CDR2 FQNEAQ (reference sequence). Trimming stripped 0 bases from V and 0 bases from J, with 4 bases between. CDR3 loop: CASSLAESTDTQYF. The CDR3 DNA reads TGTGCCAGCAGCTTAGCGGAGAGCACAGATACGCAGTATTTT.